The clone carrying this T cell receptor beta chain was counted a few times. Its target is not known. This specimen comes from a study of PD-1 blockade in classical Hodgkin lymphoma. Overall study context: Nivolumab 3 mg/kg was given intravenously every 2 weeks.

Every one of the patients relapsed after autologous stem cell transplantation (brentuximab vedotin exposure was variable). Study-wide results and caveats: Baseline TCR diversity was reportedly lower in newly diagnosed patients than healthy donors.

The CDR3 covers 16 residues. Germline trimming cut 4 bases from V and 5 bases from J; bases unmatched to any gene: 9. The germline CDR1 and CDR2 sequences are SGHRS and YFSETQ. Data came from immunoSEQ multiplex PCR; TCRdb stores just in-frame clones and leaves some out. The table shows around 65,000 clones, with approximately 89% occurring only once. This chain uses TRBV5-1 with TRBJ2-5, with 12 nucleotides matching TRBD2. The origin of this receptor is a human donor with classical Hodgkin lymphoma. The sequencing used peripheral blood mononuclear cells (PBMCs), collected at baseline. The CDR3 coding sequence is TGCGCCAGCAGCCGAGTGCTAGCGGGGGGGCACGAGACCCAGTACTTC. Its translation: CASSRVLAGGHETQYF.